The present T cell receptor beta chain was sequenced within a study of blood T cell repertoires in COVID-19. Study at large: COVID-19 samples, acute and convalescent, were from the United States, Italy and Spain.

A single count supports this clone. Repertoires were generated with immunoSEQ multiplex PCR, while TCRdb's copy carries only in-frame clones and drops some. The sample lists about 29,000 clones, approximately 84% occurring once. V lost 4 bases to trimming and J lost 4 bases, with 8 bases between them. The germline CDR1 and CDR2 sequences are MNHEY and SMNVEV (reference sequence). The CDR3 consists of 13 residues. The genes are TRBV27 and TRBJ1-3; possibly TRBD1 for D (6 bases). Source material: peripheral blood. The clonotype comes from a man older than 75 with active COVID-19. The CDR3: CASSYREGNTIYF. The CDR3 DNA is TGTGCCAGCAGTTACAGGGAAGGAAACACCATATATTTT.